The 22 T cell receptor beta chains presented below share a single source sample, sequenced in a study of cytomegalovirus exposure and HLA in healthy donors. PCR employed 60 Vbeta and 13 Jbeta primers. Repertoires were generated with immunoSEQ multiplex PCR, while TCRdb's copy carries only in-frame clones and drops some. The sample carries 60,000 to 70,000 clones, around 64% recorded once. The specimen was PBMCs. All receptors derive from a woman aged 45-65 years in good health and CMV-seronegative.

The chain links TRBV6-6 to TRBJ2-7, with D possibly TRBD1 on 6 matching bases. Per germline, CDR1 MNHNY and CDR2 SVGAGI (reference sequence). This CDR3 is built from 14 residues. V shed 9 bases and J shed 0 bases, with 15 bases lying between them. This CDR3 is CASQAAGDSYEQYF. CDR3 bases: TGTGCCAGTCAGGCGGCAGGGGACTCCTACGAGCAGTACTTC.

The chain recombines TRBV7-2 with TRBJ2-1; 11 nucleotides agree with TRBD1. The CDR3 totals 14 residues. CDR1 SGHTA and CDR2 FQGNSA come from the germline V gene. V shed 3 bases, J shed 8 bases, and the junction held 3 bases outside the gene matches. The chain's CDR3 is CASSFGQGAYEQFF. CDR3 DNA sequence: TGTGCCAGCAGCTTCGGACAGGGGGCATATGAGCAGTTCTTC.

The rearrangement links TRBV13 to TRBJ1-3, with D uncertain. This CDR3 has 14 amino acids. Trimming left V 4 bases short and J 0 bases short, with 7 bases between. Germline V gene sequence: CDR1 PRHDT, CDR2 FYEKMQ (reference sequence). Here the CDR3 DNA reads TGTGCCAGCAGCTCACAGAGCTCTGGAAACACCATATATTTT. It codes for CASSSQSSGNTIYF.

The rearrangement joins TRBV7-2 to TRBJ1-2; 11 positions match TRBD1. V was pared by 6 bases and J by 8 bases, with 8 bases of the junction left unmatched. Looked up from germline, CDR1 is SGHTA and CDR2 is FQGNSA. The CDR3 has 14 amino acids. The CDR3 bases are TGTGCCAGCAGGTTTGGACAGGGGGCGCGGGGCTACACCTTC. Translated: CASRFGQGARGYTF.

The chain's CDR3 is CASSFTPGRRVEGTQYF. The CDR3 DNA follows: TGTGCCAGCAGCTTTACGCCCGGGAGGCGGGTGGAAGGCACGCAGTATTTT. V and J are TRBV7-2 and TRBJ2-3; 7 bases match TRBD2. This CDR3 comprises 17 residues. V lost 3 bases, J lost 9 bases, and 18 bases stayed unmatched. Germline V gives CDR1 SGHTA, CDR2 FQGNSA.

In this sample, this clone turned up a few times. The chain couples TRBV27 to TRBJ2-7; 7 bases agree with TRBD1. In germline, CDR1 is MNHEY, CDR2 SMNVEV (reference sequence). The CDR3 is 14 residues long. Losses at the gene ends were 4 bases for V and 3 bases for J; bases not matched to a gene: 6. The chain's CDR3 is CASSYPTGSYEQYF. The CDR3 region has the DNA TGTGCCAGCAGTTACCCGACAGGGAGCTACGAGCAGTACTTC.

The chain carries TRBV12-5 and TRBJ2-2; possible D gene TRBD1, 6 bases. The germline gives CDR1 LGHNT, CDR2 FRNRAP. The CDR3 spans 14 residues. Trimming took off 7 bases at V and 6 bases at J, with 15 bases between the two ends. The CDR3 loop reads CASAPQGISGELFF. Written as DNA, the CDR3 is TGTGCTAGTGCCCCACAGGGAATATCCGGGGAGCTGTTTTTT.

The chain combines TRBV10-3 with TRBJ1-2, with TRBD1 identical over 8 bases. The CDR3 sequence is 13 residues long. The germline V gene encodes CDR1 ENHRY and CDR2 SYGVKD. V lost 5 bases, J lost 6 bases, and 5 bases stayed unmatched. The CDR3 DNA is TGTGCCATCAGTAAGACAGGGGAGAATGGCTACACCTTC. Its translation is CAISKTGENGYTF.

The V gene is TRBV7-3, the J gene TRBJ2-1, with D tentatively TRBD1 (6 bases). The CDR3 runs 14 residues. Germline V CDR1 and CDR2: SGHTA, FQGTGA. V was shortened by 1 base and J by 2 bases, with 6 bases between the two germline ends. The CDR3 nucleotides are TGTGCCAGCAGCTTAAGGGACACCTACAATGAGCAGTTCTTC. Its translation is CASSLRDTYNEQFF.

The J gene is TRBJ1-4, the V gene TRBV15; D gene uncertain. V lost 1 base and J lost 14, with 32 bases in between. The length of the CDR3 is 19 residues. Per the germline V gene, CDR1 is LNHNV and CDR2 is YYDKDF (reference sequence). The CDR3: CATSRGAVGLLRVGRGLFF. The DNA of the CDR3 is TGTGCCACCAGCAGAGGGGCAGTCGGTCTTCTCCGGGTTGGGAGAGGGCTGTTTTTT.

The J gene is TRBJ1-1, the V gene TRBV29-1, with D possibly TRBD1 on 5 matching bases. Trimming removed 5 bases at V and 2 bases at J, with 9 bases between. This CDR3 has 12 amino acids. The V gene's germline CDR1 is SQVTM and CDR2 ANQGSEA. Written as DNA, the CDR3 is TGCAGCGTTCCGGGGGTTAACACTGAAGCTTTCTTT. Translated, it gives CSVPGVNTEAFF.

This chain joins TRBV5-5 and TRBJ1-2; D is possibly TRBD1 (5 bases). The germline V gene encodes CDR1 SGHKS and CDR2 YYEKEE (reference sequence). The CDR3 is made up of 16 amino acids. V gave up 0 bases and J gave up 5 bases, with 17 bases separating them. This chain's CDR3 is CASSLAAGTTVYGYTF. The CDR3 nucleotides read TGTGCCAGCAGCTTGGCCGCGGGGACGACGGTTTATGGCTACACCTTC.

In this sample, this clone turned up once. The J gene is TRBJ2-7, the V gene TRBV2; tentative D call: TRBD2 (5 bases). CDR1 is SNHLY and CDR2 is FYNNEI in the germline V gene. V gave up 5 bases and J gave up 2 bases, with 13 bases separating them. The CDR3 is 14 residues long. CDR3 DNA: TGTGCCAGCAGTCCGGGGAGAGGGACCTACGAGCAGTACTTC. Protein product: CASSPGRGTYEQYF.

The J gene is TRBJ2-4, the V gene TRBV5-4; 14 bases are a match to TRBD2. V shed 4 bases, J shed 6 bases, and the junction held 3 bases outside the gene matches. The V gene's germline CDR1 is SGHNT and CDR2 YYREEE (reference sequence). The CDR3 length is 15 residues. CDR3 amino acids: CASSTGTSGRNIQYF. The DNA of the CDR3 is TGTGCCAGCAGCACAGGGACTAGCGGGAGAAACATTCAGTACTTC.

This clone was observed a handful of times. This chain connects TRBV7-6 to TRBJ2-1, with 7 bases aligning to TRBD1. The length of the CDR3 is 14 residues. V gave up 6 bases and J gave up 0 bases; unmatched junction bases: 2. Germline-derived CDR1 and CDR2 are SGHVS and FNYEAQ. DNA for the CDR3: TGTGCCAGCAGGAGACAGGGCTCCTACAATGAGCAGTTCTTC. Its protein is CASRRQGSYNEQFF.

The chain uses TRBV29-1 and TRBJ1-2, with D tentatively TRBD1 (5 bases). The CDR3 contains 13 residues. Germline V CDR1 and CDR2: SQVTM, ANQGSEA. V lost 4 bases and J 4 bases, leaving 13 bases between the germline ends. CDR3 coding DNA: TGCAGCGTTGGGGCCGGGGGATCCTATGGCTACACCTTC. Its protein is CSVGAGGSYGYTF.

The V gene is TRBV7-3, the J gene TRBJ2-1; 8 positions match TRBD2. The germline CDR1 and CDR2 sequences are SGHTA and FQGTGA. Trimming cost V 0 bases and J 1 base; bases outside gene matches: 2. There are 16 residues in the CDR3. The CDR3 nucleotides are TGTGCCAGCAGCTTAACTCCGGGGGGGTCCTACAATGAGCAGTTCTTC. This translates into CASSLTPGGSYNEQFF.

Points on this clone: A read error may account for a junction end that differs from germline. The rearrangement joins TRBV14 to TRBJ2-1; 9 bases are shared with TRBD1. This CDR3 contains 15 residues. In germline, CDR1 is SGHDN, CDR2 FVKESK. This CDR3 is CASSKDRGFYNEQFF. The CDR3 bases are TGTGCCAGCAGCAAAGACAGGGGGTTCTACAATGAGCAGTTCTTC.

This clone was found once. In DNA, the CDR3 is TGTGCCAGCAGCGTTGGGACAGGGAGCTATGGCTACACCTTC. It codes for CASSVGTGSYGYTF. The chain joins TRBV6-1 to TRBJ1-2, with TRBD1 matching over 9 bases. This CDR3 has 14 amino acids. Germline V CDR1 and CDR2: MNHNS, SASEGT. The trim removed 6 bases at V and 4 bases at J, leaving 6 bases unmatched.

The J gene is TRBJ1-2, the V gene TRBV6-5; D gene ambiguous. The CDR3 has 13 amino acids. The V gene's germline CDR1 is MNHEY and CDR2 SVGAGI. Trimming took 4 bases from V and 1 from J, leaving 7 bases between them. CDR3 nucleotide sequence: TGTGCCAGCAGTTTTCGGGATAACTATGGCTACACCTTC. Its protein is CASSFRDNYGYTF.

In this sample, this clone turned up a few times. The chain has TRBV15 and TRBJ2-7, with 9 bases fitting TRBD1. Germline CDR1 is LNHNV and CDR2 is YYDKDF (reference sequence). With 5 bases clipped from V and 6 bases from J, the junction kept 17 bases outside the gene matches. This CDR3 contains 17 residues. The CDR3 DNA follows: TGTGCCACCAGCCCGACCATACAAGATGGACAGGGGAGCGAGCAGTACTTC. It codes for CATSPTIQDGQGSEQYF.

This clone appeared once. Its ends do not fully match the called genes, so a read error is possible. The chain employs TRBV7-3 and TRBJ2-7, with 13 bases identical to TRBD2. The germline V gene encodes CDR1 SGHTA and CDR2 FQGTGA. The CDR3 spans 16 residues. The CDR3: CASSLELAGGSFEQYF. In DNA, the CDR3 is TGTGCCAGCAGCTTAGAACTAGCGGGAGGGTCCTTCGAGCAGTACTTC. Full variable domain (remainder filled in from reference TRBV7-3 and TRBJ2-7): GAGVSQTPSNKVTEKGKYVELRCDPISGHTALYWYRQSLGQGPEFLIYFQGTGAADDSGLPNDRFFAVRPEGSVSTLKIQRTERGDSAVYLCASSLELAGGSFEQYFGPGTRLTVT.